This T cell receptor beta chain originates from a study of blood T cell repertoires in COVID-19. Study as a whole: Collection of acute and convalescent COVID-19 samples took place in the United States, Italy and Spain. T cells, B-cell-depleted T cells, or PBMCs supplied cDNA or gDNA.

V gave up 0 bases and J gave up 4 bases, with 12 bases separating them. This CDR3 contains 15 residues. Germline CDR1 and CDR2: LGHNA and YNFKEQ. Original methodology: Estimation of nucleated cell counts relied on the amplification of reference gene primers. Assay: immunoSEQ multiplex PCR; the TCRdb copy retains only in-frame clones and omits some. For V, J and clone size, that table is used; D and trimming come from the DNA. Of about 320,000 clones listed, 65% to 90% were seen once; the top ten hold around 7.2%. The sequenced material came from peripheral blood. The clonotype was recovered from a human donor in a cohort sampled during active COVID-19. V gene TRBV4-2 combines with J gene TRBJ1-2, with D hard to call. CDR3: CASSQEEGFSYGYTF. The CDR3 coding sequence is TGTGCCAGCAGCCAAGAAGAGGGTTTTTCCTATGGCTACACCTTC.